This record covers a single T cell receptor (beta chain). Its matching antigen is unknown. The data are from a study of Ad26.COV2.S vaccination and SARS-CoV-2 variants. V gave up 0 bases and J gave up 1 base; unmatched junction bases: 6. The CDR3 spans 17 residues. Germline V gene sequence: CDR1 SGHVS, CDR2 FQNEAQ. Study-wide points: It was reported that spike-specific CD8+ and CD4+ T cell responses were substantially broad after vaccination. Individuals receiving vaccine had higher spike-specific TCR breadth than placebo recipients did.

Measured with immunoSEQ multiplex PCR; TCRdb has only the in-frame clones, and not every one. In the table there are over 450,000 clones, 89% of which are singletons. As for treatment: around 19 received Ad26.COV2.S at low or high dose, single or two shots; about five received placebo; per-sample allocation not given. Material that was analyzed had been drawn on day 63 after the first vaccine or placebo injection. Immunization relied on an Ad26 vector, which expressed Wuhan-strain SARS-CoV-2 spike. This receptor was taken from a person between 18 and 60 years old who received the Ad26.COV2.S COVID-19 vaccine or a placebo. The rearrangement uses TRBV7-8 and TRBJ1-5; 7 nucleotides line up with TRBD1. Sequenced material: peripheral blood, taken in a trial of Ad26.COV2.S vaccine versus placebo. The CDR3 region is CASSLAQGGWSNQPQHF. CDR3 bases: TGTGCCAGCAGCTTAGCGCAGGGGGGATGGAGCAATCAGCCCCAGCATTTT.